This entry lists 14 T cell receptor beta chains sequenced from one sample in a study of T cell repertoires in cytomegalovirus infection. MiXCR, run by TCRdb on the reads, gives a single entry per CDR3 protein. The sample shows 200,000 to 250,000 distinct CDR3 sequences, approximately 22% of them seen only once. The sequencing input was CD8+ T cells from PBMCs. The receptors were sampled from a human donor in good health (CMV status not recorded). Some clones in this sample may be carry-over from other donors' samples.

This clonotype was detected ten times or more. J is TRBJ1-1 and V is TRBV28; D is ambiguous. There are 12 residues in the CDR3. Germline loops: CDR1 MDHEN, CDR2 SYDVKM. The ends were cut back, 4 bases at V and 11 bases at J, with 14 bases in the middle. In DNA form, the CDR3 reads TGTGCCAGCAGTTCAGACATGAGGTTCGCTTTCTTT. Protein: CASSSDMRFAFF.

V usage is TRBV7-8 and J usage is TRBJ2-1; 10 nucleotides match TRBD1. The germline V gene has CDR1 SGHVS and CDR2 FQNEAQ. The CDR3 runs 15 residues. Trimming took 5 bases from V and 8 from J; bases not matched to a gene: 9. The CDR3 coding sequence is TGTGCCAGCAGCCCTCCGGGACAGGGGATTTATGAGCAGTTCTTC. Translating gives CASSPPGQGIYEQFF.

This clonotype has at least ten counts. This chain uses TRBV2 with TRBJ2-7; D uncertain. The length of the CDR3 is 14 residues. Germline V gives CDR1 SNHLY, CDR2 FYNNEI. The V end lost 0 bases, the J end lost 0 bases, and 6 bases lay between the germline ends. The CDR3 DNA sequence: TGTGCCAGCAGTGAAGCCCAACTCTCCTACGAGCAGTACTTC. Protein: CASSEAQLSYEQYF.

The chain joins TRBV4-2 to TRBJ2-7; D is possibly TRBD1 or TRBD2 (5 bases each). The CDR3 totals 14 residues. Germline V gives CDR1 LGHNA, CDR2 YNFKEQ. With 5 bases removed from V and 5 bases from J, the gap between germline ends came to 16 bases. CDR3 bases: TGTGCCAGCAGCGCCTCGGGGCTTTACGACGAGCAGTACTTC. It yields the protein CASSASGLYDEQYF.

This rearrangement joins TRBV13 to TRBJ2-3; D is ambiguous. Germline V gene data show CDR1 as PRHDT and CDR2 as FYEKMQ (reference sequence). With 5 bases removed from V and 0 bases from J, the gap between germline ends came to 12 bases. The CDR3 has 15 amino acids. This CDR3 reads CASSPDWWSTDTQYF. The CDR3 DNA is TGTGCCAGCAGCCCAGACTGGTGGAGCACAGATACGCAGTATTTT.

A remark on this clonotype: At one boundary the junction diverges from the germline segment, which might be a read error. The rearrangement joins TRBV6-5 to TRBJ2-3; either TRBD1 or TRBD2 may fit D (5 bases each). The CDR3 runs 14 residues. Germline-derived CDR1 and CDR2 are MNHEY and SVGAGI. CDR3 DNA: TGTGCCAGCAGTTTTGGGGGTTCGACAGATGCGCAGTATTTT. This gives the protein CASSFGGSTDAQYF.

CDR3 nucleotides: TGTGCCAGCAGCCTTCGACAGGGGGCTGTCGACGAGCAGTACTTC. Protein: CASSLRQGAVDEQYF. This chain connects TRBV28 to TRBJ2-7, with 10 nucleotides matching TRBD1. Germline CDR1 MDHEN, CDR2 SYDVKM. Losses at the gene ends were 6 bases for V and 5 bases for J; bases not matched to a gene: 10. The CDR3 totals 15 residues.

In its sample, this clonotype was seen many times. The rearrangement links TRBV7-8 to TRBJ2-7, with 9 nucleotides matching TRBD2. CDR3 size: 16 residues. Unmatched junction bases numbered 4, after V lost 1 base and J lost 0 bases. Germline-derived CDR1 and CDR2 are SGHVS and FQNEAQ. The CDR3 bases are TGTGCCAGCAGCTTAGTAACTAGCGGGTTCTCCTACGAGCAGTACTTC. Residues: CASSLVTSGFSYEQYF.

This clonotype showed up many times. V is TRBV29-1 and J is TRBJ2-1; 9 nucleotides agree with TRBD1. V shed 7 bases and J 4 bases; nucleotides not matched to a gene: 5. The CDR3 runs 13 residues. Per germline, CDR1 SQVTM and CDR2 ANQGSEA. The CDR3 loop reads CSGGQGRYNEQFF. DNA of the CDR3: TGCAGCGGTGGACAGGGGAGGTACAATGAGCAGTTCTTC.

This chain joins TRBV27 and TRBJ2-1, with a possible D match to TRBD1 (6 bases). Germline CDR1 MNHEY, CDR2 SMNVEV (reference sequence). Trimming cost V 6 bases and J 0 bases, with 12 bases left between them. The CDR3 consists of 15 residues. In DNA form, the CDR3 reads TGTGCCAGCAGCGAACAGGGCAACTCCTACAATGAGCAGTTCTTC. Translation gives CASSEQGNSYNEQFF.

This clonotype occurred once. This is likely a read error, given that the CDR3 carries no conserved phenylalanine or tryptophan at its end. V gene TRBV15 combines with J gene TRBJ1-5; no clear D. The germline V gene has CDR1 LNHNV and CDR2 YYDKDF (reference sequence). The CDR3 spans 13 residues. Between the trimmed V and J ends, which lost 5 bases and 3 bases, there was a span of 8 bases. CDR3 DNA sequence: TGTGCCACCAGCTCTGGGCTCAATCAGCCCCAGCATTCT. This codes for CATSSGLNQPQHS.

For the CDR3, the DNA is TGTGCCAGCAGTTTGACAGCTAGCAATCAGCCCCAGCATTTT. Its translation is CASSLTASNQPQHF. The chain links TRBV12-3 or TRBV12-4 to TRBJ1-5; possible D gene TRBD1, 5 bases. V lost 3 bases and J lost 0, with 6 bases in between. This CDR3 region has 14 residues.

This chain links TRBV5-4 with TRBJ1-2, with D unresolved. Looked up from germline, CDR1 is SGHNT and CDR2 is YYREEE (reference sequence). Trimming shortened V by 1 base and J by 4 bases, and 11 bases separated the two germline ends. The CDR3 totals 14 residues. CDR3 coding DNA: TGTGCCAGCAGCTTGACTTTGTCACCCTATGGCTACACCTTC. It translates to CASSLTLSPYGYTF.

The table lists this clonotype with a few counts. The V gene is TRBV28, the J gene TRBJ2-3; D is ambiguous. CDR1 is MDHEN, CDR2 SYDVKM, per germline. Deletions cut 6 bases from V and 3 bases from J, with 22 bases between. This CDR3 comprises 17 residues. DNA for the CDR3: TGTGCCAGCAGCAAAACTTCGGATCTGGGCATGACAGATACGCAGTATTTT. It translates to CASSKTSDLGMTDTQYF.